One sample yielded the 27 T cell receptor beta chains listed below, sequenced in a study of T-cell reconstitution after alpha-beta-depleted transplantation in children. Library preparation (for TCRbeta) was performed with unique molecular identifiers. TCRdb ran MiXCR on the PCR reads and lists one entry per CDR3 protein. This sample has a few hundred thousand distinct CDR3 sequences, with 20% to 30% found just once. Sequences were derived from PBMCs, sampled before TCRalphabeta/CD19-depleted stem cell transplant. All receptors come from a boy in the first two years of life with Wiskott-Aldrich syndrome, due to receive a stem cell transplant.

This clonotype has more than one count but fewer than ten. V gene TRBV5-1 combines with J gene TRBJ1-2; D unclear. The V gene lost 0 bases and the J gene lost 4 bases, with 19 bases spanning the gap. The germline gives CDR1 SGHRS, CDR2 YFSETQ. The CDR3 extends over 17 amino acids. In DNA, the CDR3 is TGCGCCAGCAGCTTGGTCCCGGAGGGAATCCTTAGCTATGGCTACACCTTC. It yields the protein CASSLVPEGILSYGYTF.

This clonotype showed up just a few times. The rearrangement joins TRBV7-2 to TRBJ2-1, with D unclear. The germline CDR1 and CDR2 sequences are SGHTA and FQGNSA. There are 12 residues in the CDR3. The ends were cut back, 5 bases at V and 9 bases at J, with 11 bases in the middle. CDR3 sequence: CASSLLLLEQFF. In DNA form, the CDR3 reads TGTGCCAGCAGCCTCTTGCTGCTTGAGCAGTTCTTC.

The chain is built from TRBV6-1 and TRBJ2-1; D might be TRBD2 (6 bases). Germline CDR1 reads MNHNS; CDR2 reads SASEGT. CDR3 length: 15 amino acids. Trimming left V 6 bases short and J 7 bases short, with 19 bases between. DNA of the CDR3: TGTGCCAGCAGCAACGACTGGCGGGGCGGTAATGAGCAGTTCTTC. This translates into CASSNDWRGGNEQFF.

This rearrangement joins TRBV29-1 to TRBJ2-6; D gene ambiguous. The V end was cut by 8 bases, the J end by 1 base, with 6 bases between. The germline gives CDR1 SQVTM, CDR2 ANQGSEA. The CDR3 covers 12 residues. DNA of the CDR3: TGCAGCAGCCTTTCTGGGGCCAACGTCCTGACTTTC. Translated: CSSLSGANVLTF. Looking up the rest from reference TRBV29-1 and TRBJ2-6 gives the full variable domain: SAVISQKPSRDICQRGTSLTIQCQVDSQVTMMFWYRQQPGQSLTLIATANQGSEATYESGFVIDKFPISRPNLTFSTLTVSNMSPEDSSIYLCSSLSGANVLTFGAGSRLTVL.

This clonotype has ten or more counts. This CDR3 reads CASSLAKETDTQYF. CDR3 in DNA: TGCGCCAGCAGCTTGGCGAAGGAAACAGATACGCAGTATTTT. This sequence joins TRBV5-1 and TRBJ2-3; D not resolved. CDR3 length equals 14 residues. V was trimmed by 0 bases and J by 3 bases, leaving 8 bases between them. Germline CDR1 SGHRS, CDR2 YFSETQ.

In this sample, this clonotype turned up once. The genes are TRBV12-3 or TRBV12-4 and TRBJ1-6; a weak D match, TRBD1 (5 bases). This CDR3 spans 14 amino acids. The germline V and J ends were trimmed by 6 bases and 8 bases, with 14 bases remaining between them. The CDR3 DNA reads TGTGCCAGCAGCCCGGGACGTAGCTATTCACCCCTCCACTTT. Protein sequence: CASSPGRSYSPLHF.

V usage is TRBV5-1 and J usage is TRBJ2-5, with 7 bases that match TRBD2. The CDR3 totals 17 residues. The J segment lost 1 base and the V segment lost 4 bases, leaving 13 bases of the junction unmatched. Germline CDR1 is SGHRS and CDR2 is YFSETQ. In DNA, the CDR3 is TGCGCCAGCAGCCTCGACCCGAGAGCGGGAAGCCAAGAGACCCAGTACTTC. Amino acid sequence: CASSLDPRAGSQETQYF. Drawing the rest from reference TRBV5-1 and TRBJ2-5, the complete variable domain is KAGVTQTPRYLIKTRGQQVTLSCSPISGHRSVSWYQQTPGQGLQFLFEYFSETQRNKGNFPGRFSGRQFSNSRSEMNVSTLELGDSALYLCASSLDPRAGSQETQYFGPGTRLLVL.

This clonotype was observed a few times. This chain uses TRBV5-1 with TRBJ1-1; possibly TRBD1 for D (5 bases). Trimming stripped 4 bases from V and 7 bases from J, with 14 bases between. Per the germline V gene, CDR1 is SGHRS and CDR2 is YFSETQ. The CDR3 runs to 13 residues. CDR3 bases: TGCGCCAGCAGCAGGGGCACGGATTTTGAAGCTTTCTTT. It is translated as CASSRGTDFEAFF.

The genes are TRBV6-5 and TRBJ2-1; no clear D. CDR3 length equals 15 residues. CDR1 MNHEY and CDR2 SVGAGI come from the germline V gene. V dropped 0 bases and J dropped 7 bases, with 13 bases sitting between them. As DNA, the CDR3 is TGTGCCAGCAGTTACTCGATCGCTAGTAGGAATGAGCAGTTCTTC. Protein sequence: CASSYSIASRNEQFF.

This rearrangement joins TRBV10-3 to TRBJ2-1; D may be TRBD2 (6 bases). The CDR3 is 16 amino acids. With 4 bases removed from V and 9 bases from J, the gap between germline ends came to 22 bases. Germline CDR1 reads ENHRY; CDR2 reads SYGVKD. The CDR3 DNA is TGTGCCATCAGTGTTTCAATGGGGACTGAGAAGGGTGAGCAGTTCTTC. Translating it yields CAISVSMGTEKGEQFF.

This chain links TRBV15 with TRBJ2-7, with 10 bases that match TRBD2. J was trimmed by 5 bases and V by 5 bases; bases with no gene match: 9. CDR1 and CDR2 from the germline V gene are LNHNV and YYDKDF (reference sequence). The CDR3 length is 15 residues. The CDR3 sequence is CATSGQSSGRNEQYF. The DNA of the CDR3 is TGTGCCACCAGCGGTCAGTCTAGCGGGAGAAACGAGCAGTACTTC. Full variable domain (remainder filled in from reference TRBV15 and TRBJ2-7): DAMVIQNPRYQVTQFGKPVTLSCSQTLNHNVMYWYQQKSSQAPKLLFHYYDKDFNNEADTPDNFQSRRPNTSFCFLDIRSPGLGDTAMYLCATSGQSSGRNEQYFGPGTRLTVT.

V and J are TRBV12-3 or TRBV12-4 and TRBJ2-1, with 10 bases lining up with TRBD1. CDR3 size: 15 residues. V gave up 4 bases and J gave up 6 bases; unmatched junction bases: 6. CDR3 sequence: CASSWGQGFGNEQFF. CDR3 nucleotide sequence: TGTGCCAGCAGTTGGGGACAGGGGTTTGGCAATGAGCAGTTCTTC.

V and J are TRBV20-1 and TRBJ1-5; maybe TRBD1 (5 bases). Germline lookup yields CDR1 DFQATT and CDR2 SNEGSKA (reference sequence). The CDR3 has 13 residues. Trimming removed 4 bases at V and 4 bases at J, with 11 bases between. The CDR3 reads CSATDRSNQPQHF. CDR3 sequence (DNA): TGCAGTGCTACCGACAGATCGAATCAGCCCCAGCATTTT.

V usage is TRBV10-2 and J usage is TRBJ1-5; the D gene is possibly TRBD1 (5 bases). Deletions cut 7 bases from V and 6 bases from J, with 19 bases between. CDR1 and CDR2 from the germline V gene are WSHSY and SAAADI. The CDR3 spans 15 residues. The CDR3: CASNAGLGVIQPQHF. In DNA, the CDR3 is TGCGCCAGCAATGCGGGTCTAGGGGTGATTCAGCCCCAGCATTTT.

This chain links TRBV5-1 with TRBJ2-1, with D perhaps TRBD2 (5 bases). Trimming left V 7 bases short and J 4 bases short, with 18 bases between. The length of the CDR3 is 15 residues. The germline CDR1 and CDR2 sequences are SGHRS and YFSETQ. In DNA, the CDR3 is TGCGCCAGCTCCGAGGGCGCCGGCCCGTACAATGAGCAGTTCTTC. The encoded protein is CASSEGAGPYNEQFF.

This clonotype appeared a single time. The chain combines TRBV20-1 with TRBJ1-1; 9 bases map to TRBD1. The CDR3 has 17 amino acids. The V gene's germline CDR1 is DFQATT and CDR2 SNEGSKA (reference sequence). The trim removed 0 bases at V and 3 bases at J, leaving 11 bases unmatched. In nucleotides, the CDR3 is TGCAGTGCTAGAGATGGGGGACAGGGTGTTAGGGACACTGAAGCTTTCTTT. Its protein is CSARDGGQGVRDTEAFF.

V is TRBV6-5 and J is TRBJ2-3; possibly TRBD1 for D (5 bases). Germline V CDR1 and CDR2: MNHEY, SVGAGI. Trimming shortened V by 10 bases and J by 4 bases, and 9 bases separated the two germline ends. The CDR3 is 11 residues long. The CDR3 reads CATRAADTQYF. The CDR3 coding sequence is TGTGCCACCAGGGCAGCAGATACGCAGTATTTT.

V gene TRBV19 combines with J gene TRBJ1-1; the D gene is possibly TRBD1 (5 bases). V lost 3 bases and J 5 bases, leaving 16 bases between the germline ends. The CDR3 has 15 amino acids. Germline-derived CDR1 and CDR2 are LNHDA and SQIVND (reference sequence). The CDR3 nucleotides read TGTGCCAGTAGTATCGTGGCAGGGAGAAGAACTGAAGCTTTCTTT. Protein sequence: CASSIVAGRRTEAFF.

DNA for the CDR3: TGTGCCAGCAGCTTAGACAGGGTAAAGGCCGGGGAGCTGTTTTTT. It specifies CASSLDRVKAGELFF. J is TRBJ2-2 and V is TRBV7-8; maybe TRBD1 (6 bases). The length of the CDR3 is 15 residues. From germline, CDR1 is SGHVS and CDR2 FQNEAQ. The germline V and J ends were trimmed by 1 base and 6 bases, with 12 bases remaining between them.

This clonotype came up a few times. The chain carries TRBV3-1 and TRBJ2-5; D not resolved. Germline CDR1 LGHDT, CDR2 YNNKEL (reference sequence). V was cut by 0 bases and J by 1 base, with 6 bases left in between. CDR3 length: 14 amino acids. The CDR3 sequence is CASSQDLSQETQYF. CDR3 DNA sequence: TGTGCCAGCAGCCAAGACCTGAGCCAAGAGACCCAGTACTTC.

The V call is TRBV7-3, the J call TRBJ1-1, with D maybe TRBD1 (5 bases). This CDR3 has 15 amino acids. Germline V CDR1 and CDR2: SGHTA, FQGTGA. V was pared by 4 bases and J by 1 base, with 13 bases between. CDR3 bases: TGTGCCAGCAGCTCTATGGGGGGAGCGAACACTGAAGCTTTCTTT. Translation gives CASSSMGGANTEAFF.

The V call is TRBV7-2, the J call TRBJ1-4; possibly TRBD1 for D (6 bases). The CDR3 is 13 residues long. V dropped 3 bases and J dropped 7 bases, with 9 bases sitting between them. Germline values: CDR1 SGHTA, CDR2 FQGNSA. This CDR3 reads CASSFPQGEKLFF. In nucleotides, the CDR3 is TGTGCCAGCAGCTTTCCACAGGGTGAAAAACTGTTTTTT. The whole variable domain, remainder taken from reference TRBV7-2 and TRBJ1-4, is GAGVSQSPSNKVTEKGKDVELRCDPISGHTALYWYRQSLGQGLEFLIYFQGNSAPDKSGLPSDRFSAERTGGSVSTLTIQRTQQEDSAVYLCASSFPQGEKLFFGSGTQLSVL.

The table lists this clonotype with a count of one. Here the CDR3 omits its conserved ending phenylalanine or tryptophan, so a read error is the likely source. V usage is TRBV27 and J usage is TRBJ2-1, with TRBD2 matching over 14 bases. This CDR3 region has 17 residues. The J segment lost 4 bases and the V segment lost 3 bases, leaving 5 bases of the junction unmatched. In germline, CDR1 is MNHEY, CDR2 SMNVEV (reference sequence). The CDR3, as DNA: TGTGCCAGCAGTTTCGAGCGACTAGCGGGAGGGTACAATGAGCAGTTCTCC. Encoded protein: CASSFERLAGGYNEQFS.

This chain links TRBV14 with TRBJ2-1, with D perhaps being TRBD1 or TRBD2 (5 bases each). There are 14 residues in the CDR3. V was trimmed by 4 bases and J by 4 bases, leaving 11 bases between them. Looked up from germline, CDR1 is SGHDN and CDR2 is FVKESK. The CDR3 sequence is CASSPLGDYNEQFF. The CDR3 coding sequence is TGTGCCAGCAGCCCATTGGGGGATTACAATGAGCAGTTCTTC.

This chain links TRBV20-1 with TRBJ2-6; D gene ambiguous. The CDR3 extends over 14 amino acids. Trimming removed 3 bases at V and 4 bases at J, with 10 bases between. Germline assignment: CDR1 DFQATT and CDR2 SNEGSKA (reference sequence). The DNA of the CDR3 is TGCAGTGCTAGTCCCTTCGAGGGGGCCAACGTCCTGACTTTC. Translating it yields CSASPFEGANVLTF.

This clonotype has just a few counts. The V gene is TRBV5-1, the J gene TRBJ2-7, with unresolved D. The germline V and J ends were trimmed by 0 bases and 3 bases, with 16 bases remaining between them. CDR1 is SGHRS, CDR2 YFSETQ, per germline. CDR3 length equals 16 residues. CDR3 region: CASSLGGSSILYEQYF. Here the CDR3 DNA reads TGCGCCAGCAGCTTGGGTGGTAGCTCCATCCTCTACGAGCAGTACTTC.

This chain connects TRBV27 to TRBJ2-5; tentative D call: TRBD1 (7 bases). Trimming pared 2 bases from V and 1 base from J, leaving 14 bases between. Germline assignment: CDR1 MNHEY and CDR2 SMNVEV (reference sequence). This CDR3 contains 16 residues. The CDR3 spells CASSLQSGGLQETQYF. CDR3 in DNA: TGTGCCAGCAGTTTACAGTCAGGGGGGCTCCAAGAGACCCAGTACTTC.